The source of this T cell receptor beta chain is a study of blood T cell repertoires in COVID-19. Trimming left V 4 bases short and J 6 bases short, with 23 bases between. The CDR3 sequence is 16 residues long. Germline CDR1 SGHNT, CDR2 YYREEE (reference sequence). Generated by immunoSEQ multiplex PCR, the TCRdb table keeps only in-frame clones and is missing some. This table holds 70,000 or so clones, 75% to 90% found once. The TCR sequence derives from a woman at least 80 years old with active COVID-19. The rearrangement links TRBV5-4 to TRBJ2-7, with D possibly matching TRBD2 (5 bases). The sample taken for sequencing was peripheral blood. CDR3 DNA sequence: TGTGCCAGCAGCCCTCCGCCGGGTCGGACTCCGGGCGAGCAGTACTTC. Protein: CASSPPPGRTPGEQYF.